By frequency in the sample, the clone carrying this T cell receptor (beta chain) is medium-sized. Its antigen is undetermined. Every patient underwent thyroid surgery untreated. Germline lookup yields CDR1 SGHRS and CDR2 YFSETQ. The CDR3 covers 15 residues. J gave up 2 bases and V 4 bases, and 6 bases lay outside the gene matches. The entry originates in a study of metastatic and nonmetastatic thyroid tumors. In the original processing: Construction of a distant-metastasis classifier for papillary thyroid cancer relied on CDR3 differences across clinicopathological groups. Using MiXCR, TCRdb re-called clones from the PCR reads. The V and J calls reflect TCRdb's pipeline rather than the authors' work. The sample includes 25,000 to 35,000 clones, approximately 25% of them seen just once. Notes on the study in general: Relative to benign nodules, malignant thyroid tumors were reportedly characterized by significantly elevated TCR beta diversity in blood and tumor.

The sample consisted of blood. The rearrangement uses TRBV5-1 and TRBJ2-7; 10 nucleotides match TRBD1. This sequence was found in a female donor with papillary thyroid cancer or a benign thyroid nodule (not recorded which). Some clones in this sample may be carry-over from other donors' samples. For the CDR3, the DNA is TGCGCCAGCAGCGGGGGACAGGGGCTCGCCTACGAGCAGTACTTC. It encodes CASSGGQGLAYEQYF.